This TCR beta chain was profiled in a study of Graves' ophthalmopathy and Graves' hyperthyroidism. Study conclusions and caveats: Blood also held most thyroid clonotypes expanded above 0.001 frequency. Ophthalmopathy progression prediction by the model yielded a sensitivity of 55% to 71% and a specificity of under 85%.

The germline V gene encodes CDR1 MNHNS and CDR2 SASEGT. Trimming left V 6 bases short and J 2 bases short, with 11 bases between. The CDR3 is 13 amino acids. Having ophthalmopathy, the donors showed moderate-to-severe activity, CAS ≥3 and NOSPECS ≥4, with disease lasting under 3 months. A diagnosis was made from clinical symptoms together with serum thyroxine, TRAb, thyroid ultrasound and orbital computed tomography. Amplified TCR beta CDR3 regions were obtained using RNA transcripts as template. First-round RT-PCR with HTBI primers preceded a second-round multiplex PCR. Via MiXCR, TCRdb re-called the multiplex PCR reads, giving one row per CDR3 protein. The table has about 480,000 distinct CDR3 sequences, roughly 14% seen once; the top ten hold more than 8.5%. This clonotype was seen at least ten times. Its antigen is still unknown.

The sequenced sample consisted of blood. This clonotype was obtained from a woman aged 30 to 39 with Graves' ophthalmopathy. The rearrangement uses TRBV6-1 and TRBJ2-7; TRBD2 might be the D (5 bases). DNA of the CDR3: TGTGCCAGCAGAACCACGGGAACCTACGAGCAGTACTTC. This sequence encodes CASRTTGTYEQYF.